This T cell receptor (beta chain) is drawn from a study of CD8 T cells in cerebrospinal fluid in Alzheimer's disease. TCRdb reprocessed the 10x single-cell sequencing reads and stores each CDR3 protein as one record, lacking DNA. Its listing shows about 1,200 distinct CDR3 sequences. This CDR3 region has 15 residues. Germline values: CDR1 LNHNV, CDR2 YYDKDF (reference sequence). This clonotype counts as medium-sized by frequency. The source is a human donor in good health. The chain has TRBV15 and TRBJ2-1; TCRdb returns TRBD1, unconfirmable since there is no DNA. Sequencing input: cerebrospinal fluid. The CDR3 is CATSRDAGGADEQFF.